This T cell receptor beta chain was sequenced in a study of blood T cell repertoires in COVID-19. Study information: PBMCs, B-cell-depleted T cells, or T cells provided the cDNA or gDNA that made up the material.

CDR1 is SGHKS and CDR2 is YYEKEE in the germline V gene (reference sequence). Trimming removed 0 bases at V and 6 bases at J, with 7 bases between. The CDR3 has 13 residues. In the authors' workflow: Using reference gene primer amplification, nucleated cell counts were estimated. Here immunoSEQ multiplex PCR was the method, and the copy in TCRdb shows in-frame clones only, minus some. The DNA was the basis for D and trimming; V, J and clone size are from that table. The table shows hundreds of thousands of clones, with about nine tenths occurring only once. The cohort comprised adults aged 18 to 89 years residing in approximately 25 US areas. Researchers sorted participants into cohorts using their self-reported clinical history. This clone has a single count. The same CDR3 arises from other DNA sequences in this sample as well.

The sequenced material came from PBMCs or T cells enriched from blood (not recorded which). The chain joins TRBV5-5 to TRBJ2-1, with a possible D match to TRBD2 (6 bases). This sequence was found in a man aged 55 to 69 who had recovered from COVID-19. The CDR3 DNA reads as TGTGCCAGCAGCTTGGCCGGGGGCAATGAGCAGTTCTTC. Its translation is CASSLAGGNEQFF.